Shown below are 3 T cell receptor beta chains from a single sample sequenced in a study of shared clonotypes between healthy human individuals. Libraries were prepared by immunoSEQ multiplex PCR; TCRdb keeps only in-frame clonotypes and omits some of them. The repertoire has over a million clones, about 96% of them found once; the top ten carry over 1%. Sequencing was performed on naive CD4+ T cells sorted from blood. The subset: CD45RA+ positively selected. Receptors were obtained from a man aged 30 to 45 in good health.

The chain joins TRBV5-4 to TRBJ1-1; D gene uncertain. Trimming took off 0 bases at V and 1 base at J, with 10 bases between the two ends. Germline V CDR1 and CDR2: SGHNT, YYREEE (reference sequence). CDR3 length equals 15 residues. CDR3 sequence reads: CASSLVGVENTEAFF. The CDR3 bases are TGTGCCAGCAGCTTGGTTGGGGTTGAGAACACTGAAGCTTTCTTT. The complete variable domain, with remaining parts taken from reference TRBV5-4 and TRBJ1-1, reads ETGVTQSPTHLIKTRGQQVTLRCSSQSGHNTVSWYQQALGQGPQFIFQYYREEENGRGNFPPRFSGLQFPNYSSELNVNALELDDSALYLCASSLVGVENTEAFFGQGTRLTVV.

The V call is TRBV7-9, the J call TRBJ2-7, with D perhaps matching TRBD1 (5 bases). Germline lookup yields CDR1 SEHNR and CDR2 FQNEAQ (reference sequence). This CDR3 has 12 residues. The ends were cut back, 6 bases at V and 5 bases at J, with 11 bases in the middle. The CDR3 protein is CASSRQGHEQYF. DNA for the CDR3: TGTGCCAGCAGTCGCCAGGGCCACGAGCAGTACTTC.

This clone occurred once. The chain couples TRBV4-3 to TRBJ1-3; tentative D call: TRBD1 (6 bases). Deletions cut 0 bases from V and 4 bases from J, with 10 bases between. The CDR3 totals 15 residues. Germline CDR1 is LGHNA and CDR2 is YSLEER. For the CDR3, the DNA is TGCGCCAGCAGCCAAGAAGGGACATTCGGAAACACCATATATTTT. This gives the protein CASSQEGTFGNTIYF.